The 31 T cell receptor beta chains reported below all come from one sample, sequenced in a study of T-cell memory formation after mild COVID-19. TCRdb recomputed calls from the 5' RACE reads with MiXCR, one row per CDR3 protein. Here the sample spans roughly 130,000 distinct CDR3 sequences, 15% to 20% being singletons. Sequences were obtained from PBMCs or a T cell subset sorted from them (not recorded which). The receptors were gathered from a man aged 18 to 29 who had mild COVID-19 (a few samples of this study predate the infection). Cell type and time point are not known.

The table lists this clonotype with many counts. The rearrangement links TRBV9 to TRBJ2-3, with TRBD2 matching 8 bases. Trimming at V came to 0 bases and at J to 3 bases, leaving 9 bases not matched to a gene. CDR1 and CDR2 (germline): SGDLS, YYNGEE. The CDR3 loop spans 17 amino acids. The CDR3 loop reads CASSVGGGGLDTDTQYF. DNA for the CDR3: TGTGCCAGCAGCGTAGGTGGCGGGGGGCTAGATACAGATACGCAGTATTTT. Using reference TRBV9 and TRBJ2-3 for the parts outside the CDR3, the full variable domain is DSGVTQTPKHLITATGQRVTLRCSPRSGDLSVYWYQQSLDQGLQFLIQYYNGEERAKGNILERFSAQQFPDLHSELNLSSLELGDSALYFCASSVGGGGLDTDTQYFGPGTRLTVL.

This clonotype appeared a few times. This rearrangement joins TRBV6-1 to TRBJ1-1, with 7 bases aligning to TRBD1. Germline V lookup: CDR1 MNHNS, CDR2 SASEGT. Trimming at V came to 3 bases and at J to 4 bases, leaving 5 bases not matched to a gene. This CDR3 has 14 amino acids. The CDR3 nucleotides read TGTGCCAGCAGTGAGAACAGGGGAAGCACTGAAGCTTTCTTT. Protein sequence: CASSENRGSTEAFF.

The sample holds a few counts of this clonotype. V is TRBV9 and J is TRBJ2-2, with D hard to call. The CDR3 contains 12 residues. Trimming cost V 0 bases and J 7 bases, with 4 bases left between them. Germline V gives CDR1 SGDLS, CDR2 YYNGEE. DNA for the CDR3: TGTGCCAGCAGCGTAGCAGGCGGGGAGCTGTTTTTT. Translation gives CASSVAGGELFF.

This clonotype was counted a few times. The J gene is TRBJ1-2, the V gene TRBV18; the D is unclear. Trimming pared 3 bases from V and 3 bases from J, leaving 8 bases between. CDR3 length: 13 residues. CDR1 and CDR2 (germline): KGHSH, LQKENI. This CDR3 is CASSPTLHYGYTF. CDR3 nucleotides: TGTGCCAGCTCACCGACTCTACACTATGGCTACACCTTC.

This chain joins TRBV6-5 and TRBJ2-7; no clear D. Germline values: CDR1 MNHEY, CDR2 SVGAGI. With 6 bases removed from V and 6 bases from J, the gap between germline ends came to 9 bases. The CDR3 totals 11 residues. CDR3 nucleotide sequence: TGTGCCAGCAGGGGCCCGGTCGAGCAGTACTTC. It translates to CASRGPVEQYF.

A few counts support this clonotype. The chain joins TRBV7-8 to TRBJ1-4; TRBD1 matches 7 bases. This CDR3 contains 14 residues. After removal of 1 base from V and 7 bases from J, the junction contained 3 bases not matched to a gene. From germline, CDR1 is SGHVS and CDR2 FQNEAQ. CDR3 loop: CASSLGQGFEKLFF. CDR3 DNA: TGTGCCAGCAGCTTAGGACAGGGATTTGAAAAACTGTTTTTT. Filled out from reference TRBV7-8 and TRBJ1-4, the complete variable domain reads GAGVSQSPRYKVAKRGQDVALRCDPISGHVSLFWYQQALGQGPEFLTYFQNEAQLDKSGLPSDRFFAERPEGSVSTLKIQRTQQEDSAVYLCASSLGQGFEKLFFGSGTQLSVL.

This clonotype was counted a few times. The chain combines TRBV29-1 with TRBJ1-1, with D unclear. This CDR3 has 10 amino acids. CDR1 and CDR2 (germline): SQVTM, ANQGSEA. With 7 bases removed from V and 1 base from J, the gap between germline ends came to 4 bases. The CDR3 DNA reads TGCAGCGGGAGGAACACTGAAGCTTTCTTT. Amino acid sequence: CSGRNTEAFF. The full variable domain, with the rest looked up from reference TRBV29-1 and TRBJ1-1, is SAVISQKPSRDICQRGTSLTIQCQVDSQVTMMFWYRQQPGQSLTLIATANQGSEATYESGFVIDKFPISRPNLTFSTLTVSNMSPEDSSIYLCSGRNTEAFFGQGTRLTVV.

The CDR3 protein is CASSSDTGVINEQFF. The CDR3 region has the DNA TGCGCCAGCAGCTCAGATACCGGGGTGATCAATGAGCAGTTCTTC. The chain carries TRBV5-1 and TRBJ2-1; weak D call: TRBD2 (5 bases). Germline V gene data show CDR1 as SGHRS and CDR2 as YFSETQ. The CDR3 spans 15 residues. V was pared by 3 bases and J by 6 bases, with 16 bases between.

The chain links TRBV7-2 to TRBJ2-5; D might be TRBD2 (6 bases). This CDR3 spans 14 amino acids. Germline-derived CDR1 and CDR2 are SGHTA and FQGNSA. The germline V and J ends were trimmed by 6 bases and 1 base, with 12 bases remaining between them. As DNA, the CDR3 is TGTGCCAGCAGACCTCTCGGGGGCCAAGAGACCCAGTACTTC. This codes for CASRPLGGQETQYF. The full variable domain, completed using reference TRBV7-2 and TRBJ2-5, is GAGVSQSPSNKVTEKGKDVELRCDPISGHTALYWYRQSLGQGLEFLIYFQGNSAPDKSGLPSDRFSAERTGGSVSTLTIQRTQQEDSAVYLCASRPLGGQETQYFGPGTRLLVL.

This clonotype was recorded a few times. This sequence joins TRBV19 and TRBJ2-4; D remains ambiguous. Trimming removed 3 bases at V and 11 bases at J, with 11 bases between. The CDR3 sequence is 12 residues long. Germline CDR1 LNHDA, CDR2 SQIVND (reference sequence). The CDR3 nucleotides are TGTGCCAGTAGTATTAGTCCCCACGTTCAGTACTTC. Translation gives CASSISPHVQYF.

This clonotype was recorded a few times. The chain has TRBV5-4 and TRBJ2-5; 12 positions agree with TRBD2. Trimming took 0 bases from V and 5 from J; bases not matched to a gene: 5. Germline V gene sequence: CDR1 SGHNT, CDR2 YYREEE (reference sequence). The CDR3 sequence is 16 residues long. The CDR3 loop reads CASSLALAGGRETQYF. The CDR3 coding sequence is TGTGCCAGCAGCTTGGCGCTAGCGGGGGGGAGGGAGACCCAGTACTTC.

There are many counts of this clonotype. V and J are TRBV20-1 and TRBJ1-2, with a tentative D call TRBD1 (5 bases). Germline lookup yields CDR1 DFQATT and CDR2 SNEGSKA (reference sequence). The CDR3 sequence is 13 residues long. Trimming pared 6 bases from V and 2 bases from J, leaving 13 bases between. The CDR3 loop is CSAGPPGNYGYTF. The CDR3 coding sequence is TGCAGTGCCGGGCCCCCAGGGAACTATGGCTACACCTTC.

This clonotype was detected only a few times. The J gene is TRBJ2-5, the V gene TRBV6-2 or TRBV6-3, with TRBD2 matching 8 bases. This CDR3 spans 17 amino acids. CDR1 and CDR2 from the germline V gene are MNHEY and SVGEGT. J was trimmed by 1 base and V by 5 bases; bases with no gene match: 12. The CDR3, as DNA: TGTGCCAGCAGTCGGGCGAGGAGCGGGGGCCTCCAAGAGACCCAGTACTTC. As protein: CASSRARSGGLQETQYF.

The V and J genes are TRBV10-3 and TRBJ2-5; no firm D call. The V gene's germline CDR1 is ENHRY and CDR2 SYGVKD. Between the trimmed V and J ends, which lost 3 bases and 5 bases, there was a span of 10 bases. This CDR3 is 13 amino acids long. The CDR3 reads CAISDGVGETQYF. CDR3 DNA sequence: TGTGCCATCAGTGATGGGGTAGGGGAGACCCAGTACTTC.

The gene calls are TRBV12-3 or TRBV12-4 and TRBJ2-2; D is unresolved. CDR3 size: 13 residues. Deletions cut 5 bases from V and 0 bases from J, with 4 bases between. The CDR3 region has the DNA TGTGCCAGCAGTCGAACGAACACCGGGGAGCTGTTTTTT. This translates into CASSRTNTGELFF.

This clonotype appeared a few times. The genes are TRBV28 and TRBJ2-7; 8 bases match TRBD1. V was pared by 5 bases and J by 5 bases, with 8 bases of the junction left unmatched. Germline V lookup: CDR1 MDHEN, CDR2 SYDVKM. The CDR3 covers 14 residues. CDR3 sequence reads: CASSAGGPRDEQYV. The CDR3 region has the DNA TGTGCCAGCAGTGCAGGGGGCCCCCGGGACGAGCAGTACGTC.

This clonotype was detected a few times. The chain has TRBV28 and TRBJ2-7; 9 nucleotides line up with TRBD1. In germline, CDR1 is MDHEN, CDR2 SYDVKM. With 10 bases clipped from V and 4 bases from J, the junction kept 26 bases outside the gene matches. The CDR3 totals 19 residues. This chain's CDR3 is CATGIPGQGFEGPRYEQYV. CDR3 coding DNA: TGTGCCACTGGAATCCCGGGACAGGGTTTTGAGGGCCCTAGATACGAGCAGTACGTC.

By share, this clonotype ranks as medium-sized. The J gene is TRBJ2-3, the V gene TRBV5-1, with 10 bases fitting TRBD1. The CDR3 loop spans 16 amino acids. Trimming cost V 0 bases and J 1 base; bases outside gene matches: 2. Germline V gene lookup returns CDR1 SGHRS and CDR2 YFSETQ. In nucleotides, the CDR3 is TGCGCCAGCAGCTTGGCGACAGGGGGCGGCACAGATACGCAGTATTTT. Translating gives CASSLATGGGTDTQYF.

CDR3 in DNA: TGTGCCAGCAGTAGGACAGGGACTAGAAGCTCCTACGAGCAGTACGTC. Amino acids: CASSRTGTRSSYEQYV. The J gene is TRBJ2-7, the V gene TRBV7-2, with D tentatively TRBD1 or TRBD2 (8 bases each). Trimming left V 6 bases short and J 0 bases short, with 18 bases between. This CDR3 spans 16 amino acids. Per the germline V gene, CDR1 is SGHTA and CDR2 is FQGNSA.

The V and J genes are TRBV4-3 and TRBJ2-3; TRBD2 matches 12 bases. The CDR3 has 17 amino acids. V shed 4 bases, J shed 0 bases, and the junction held 5 bases outside the gene matches. The germline CDR1 and CDR2 sequences are LGHNA and YSLEER. This CDR3 reads CASSPTSGGPSTDTQYF. The DNA of the CDR3 is TGCGCCAGCAGCCCGACTAGCGGGGGCCCTAGCACAGATACGCAGTATTTT.

This clonotype was observed a handful of times. The chain carries TRBV12-3 or TRBV12-4 and TRBJ2-5, with TRBD2 as a possible D gene (5 bases). The CDR3 runs 15 residues. V was pared by 3 bases and J by 2 bases, with 13 bases between. In DNA form, the CDR3 reads TGTGCCAGCAGTTTGAAGCGGCGCGGACAAGAGACCCAGTACTTC. Its protein is CASSLKRRGQETQYF.

The V and J genes are TRBV7-9 and TRBJ2-5; D gene unclear. CDR3 length equals 15 residues. CDR1 SEHNR and CDR2 FQNEAQ come from the germline V gene (reference sequence). V was shortened by 1 base and J by 4 bases, with 13 bases between the two germline ends. As DNA, the CDR3 is TGTGCCAGCAGCTTAGGTGACCAAACCGGAGAGACCCAGTACTTC. Translating gives CASSLGDQTGETQYF.

This clonotype was picked up a small number of times. The rearrangement uses TRBV12-3 or TRBV12-4 and TRBJ2-5; D is tentatively TRBD1 or TRBD2 (5 bases each). Trimming pared 6 bases from V and 2 bases from J, leaving 10 bases between. The CDR3 runs 13 residues. CDR3 nucleotide sequence: TGTGCCAGCAGGAAGGGACCGCAAGAGACCCAGTACTTC. Translating it yields CASRKGPQETQYF.

CDR3 residues: CATSDIRETQYF. CDR3 sequence (DNA): TGTGCCACCAGTGACATCAGGGAGACCCAGTACTTC. The gene calls are TRBV24-1 and TRBJ2-5; D ambiguous. The CDR3 contains 12 residues. V dropped 4 bases and J dropped 5 bases, with 7 bases sitting between them. CDR1 is KGHDR and CDR2 is SFDVKD in the germline V gene.

The chain carries TRBV7-8 and TRBJ1-5; D gene uncertain. The CDR3 runs to 15 residues. The V end lost 0 bases, the J end lost 5 bases, and 11 bases lay between the germline ends. Germline assignment: CDR1 SGHVS and CDR2 FQNEAQ. CDR3 DNA: TGTGCCAGCAGCTTAGCGGCCAATTACTATCAGCCCCAGCATTTT. It is translated as CASSLAANYYQPQHF. Full variable domain (outside the CDR3, taken from reference TRBV7-8 and TRBJ1-5): GAGVSQSPRYKVAKRGQDVALRCDPISGHVSLFWYQQALGQGPEFLTYFQNEAQLDKSGLPSDRFFAERPEGSVSTLKIQRTQQEDSAVYLCASSLAANYYQPQHFGDGTRLSIL.

The chain links TRBV30 to TRBJ2-2, with TRBD1 as a possible D gene (6 bases). The CDR3 is 15 residues long. Trimming removed 0 bases from V and 6 bases from J, with 14 bases in between. The germline V gene encodes CDR1 GTSNPN and CDR2 SVGIG (reference sequence). CDR3 nucleotide sequence: TGTGCCTGGAGTGTACCCGGGACAATAGCCGGGGAGCTGTTTTTT. This encodes CAWSVPGTIAGELFF.

This clonotype showed up just a few times. The genes are TRBV7-2 and TRBJ2-2; perhaps D is TRBD1 or TRBD2 (5 bases each). V was shortened by 7 bases and J by 3 bases, with 12 bases between the two germline ends. CDR1 and CDR2 from the germline V gene are SGHTA and FQGNSA. The CDR3 is made up of 14 amino acids. In nucleotides, the CDR3 is TGTGCCAGCAACCGGGACCGCTACACCGGGGAGCTGTTTTTT. Its translation is CASNRDRYTGELFF.

The rearrangement links TRBV5-1 to TRBJ2-3; D gene ambiguous. The ends were cut back, 2 bases at V and 4 bases at J, with 11 bases in the middle. This CDR3 is 14 amino acids long. From germline, CDR1 is SGHRS and CDR2 YFSETQ. This CDR3 reads CASSFRQAPDTQYF. CDR3 DNA sequence: TGCGCCAGCAGCTTTCGGCAGGCCCCAGATACGCAGTATTTT.

This clonotype was seen more than once but under ten times. Mismatch with germline at one junction end may stem from a read error. The rearrangement links TRBV7-2 to TRBJ2-7; 8 nucleotides line up with TRBD2. The CDR3 is made up of 14 amino acids. Germline V gene lookup returns CDR1 SGHTA and CDR2 FQGNSA. The CDR3 region is CDSSLSGGTYEQYF. Here the CDR3 DNA reads TGTGACAGCAGCTTATCGGGGGGGACCTACGAGCAGTACTTC. Combining the CDR3 with reference TRBV7-2 and TRBJ2-7 gives the whole variable domain GAGVSQSPSNKVTEKGKDVELRCDPISGHTALYWYRQSLGQGLEFLIYFQGNSAPDKSGLPSDRFSAERTGGSVSTLTIQRTQQEDSAVYLCDSSLSGGTYEQYFGPGTRLTVT.

The chain carries TRBV10-3 and TRBJ2-6; D is possibly TRBD2 (5 bases). The CDR3 is made up of 17 amino acids. Germline V gene data show CDR1 as ENHRY and CDR2 as SYGVKD. V was trimmed by 4 bases and J by 2 bases, leaving 15 bases between them. In DNA form, the CDR3 reads TGTGCCATCAGTGGGGCCTCGAGCGGCCCTGGGGCCAACGTCCTGACTTTC. Translating it yields CAISGASSGPGANVLTF.

The rearrangement uses TRBV10-3 and TRBJ2-7; no reliable D call. This CDR3 contains 13 residues. The V gene lost 10 bases and the J gene lost 4 bases, with 17 bases spanning the gap. The V gene's germline CDR1 is ENHRY and CDR2 SYGVKD. The CDR3 DNA is TGTGCCAGCCACAGTACCGAATCATACGAGCAGTACTTC. This translates into CASHSTESYEQYF.